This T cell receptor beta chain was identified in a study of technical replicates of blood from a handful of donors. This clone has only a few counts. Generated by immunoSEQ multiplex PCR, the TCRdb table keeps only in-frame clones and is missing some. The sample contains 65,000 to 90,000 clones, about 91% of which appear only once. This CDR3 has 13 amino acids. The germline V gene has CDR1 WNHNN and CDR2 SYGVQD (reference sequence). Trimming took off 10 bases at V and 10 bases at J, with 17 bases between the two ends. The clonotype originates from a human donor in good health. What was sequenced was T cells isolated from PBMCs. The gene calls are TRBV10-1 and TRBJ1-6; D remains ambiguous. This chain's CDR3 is CATSLGFDSPLHF. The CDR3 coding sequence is TGCGCCACCTCACTGGGCTTTGACTCACCCCTCCACTTT.